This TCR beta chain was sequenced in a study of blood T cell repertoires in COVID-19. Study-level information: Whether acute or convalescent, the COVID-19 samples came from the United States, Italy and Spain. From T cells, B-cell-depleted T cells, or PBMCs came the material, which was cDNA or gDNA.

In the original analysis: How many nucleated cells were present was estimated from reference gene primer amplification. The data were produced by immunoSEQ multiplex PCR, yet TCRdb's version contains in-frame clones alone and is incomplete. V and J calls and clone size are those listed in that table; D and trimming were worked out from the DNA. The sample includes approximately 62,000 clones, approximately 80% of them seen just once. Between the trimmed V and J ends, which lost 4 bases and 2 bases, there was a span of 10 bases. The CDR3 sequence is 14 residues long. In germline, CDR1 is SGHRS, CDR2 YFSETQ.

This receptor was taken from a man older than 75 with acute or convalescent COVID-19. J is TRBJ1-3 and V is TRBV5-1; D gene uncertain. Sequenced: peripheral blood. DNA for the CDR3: TGCGCCAGCAGCCCCGAGAGGGCTGGAAACACCATATATTTT. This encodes CASSPERAGNTIYF.